These 14 T cell receptor beta chains share one sample of origin, sequenced in a study of blood T cell repertoires in COVID-19. Libraries were prepared by immunoSEQ multiplex PCR; TCRdb keeps only in-frame clonotypes and omits some of them. The sample includes 200,000 to 300,000 clones, 75% to 90% of them seen just once. Sequences were obtained from PBMCs or T cells enriched from blood (not recorded which). These receptors were obtained from a woman aged 25 to 39 who had recovered from COVID-19.

V is TRBV18 and J is TRBJ2-5, with 9 bases that match TRBD1. Per the germline V gene, CDR1 is KGHSH and CDR2 is LQKENI. The CDR3 covers 13 residues. V lost 5 bases, J lost 5 bases, and 3 bases stayed unmatched. The CDR3: CASSGTGLETQYF. The CDR3 DNA reads TGTGCCAGCTCAGGGACAGGGTTGGAGACCCAGTACTTC.

The DNA of the CDR3 is TGTGCCAGTAGTATCCAGGGTGGGATGAACACTGAAGCTTTCTTT. Translating gives CASSIQGGMNTEAFF. The chain employs TRBV19 and TRBJ1-1, with D perhaps TRBD1 (5 bases). This CDR3 has 15 amino acids. CDR1 LNHDA and CDR2 SQIVND come from the germline V gene (reference sequence). The V end was cut by 3 bases, the J end by 0 bases, with 11 bases between.

The rearrangement joins TRBV28 to TRBJ2-6; 7 nucleotides match TRBD2. The junction had 10 bases not matched to a gene; V was cut back by 2 bases and J by 0 bases. This CDR3 is built from 19 residues. Germline CDR1 MDHEN, CDR2 SYDVKM. The CDR3 sequence is CASSLLRLAEPSGANVLTF. The CDR3 nucleotides are TGTGCCAGCAGTTTACTTCGGCTAGCGGAACCCTCTGGGGCCAACGTCCTGACTTTC.

V is TRBV28 and J is TRBJ1-2; 7 bases match TRBD1. CDR1 and CDR2 from the germline V gene are MDHEN and SYDVKM. V lost 5 bases to trimming and J lost 1 base; unmatched junction nucleotides: 10. The CDR3 is 16 residues long. CDR3 coding DNA: TGTGCCAGCAGTCCGACCTCGGGACAGCGTAACTATGGCTACACCTTC. It translates to CASSPTSGQRNYGYTF.

V and J are TRBV27 and TRBJ2-7, with D possibly being TRBD2 (5 bases). The V end lost 1 base, the J end lost 4 bases, and 8 bases lay between the germline ends. The CDR3 runs 13 residues. CDR1 MNHEY and CDR2 SMNVEV come from the germline V gene (reference sequence). CDR3 protein: CASSLYRGYEQYF. CDR3 sequence (DNA): TGTGCCAGCAGTTTATACCGCGGGTACGAGCAGTACTTC.

The chain links TRBV10-3 to TRBJ1-2; the D gene is possibly TRBD1 (5 bases). Per the germline V gene, CDR1 is ENHRY and CDR2 is SYGVKD. The ends were cut back, 2 bases at V and 7 bases at J, with 14 bases in the middle. CDR3 length: 14 amino acids. The CDR3 region is CAISEGQGSLGYTF. CDR3 bases: TGTGCCATCAGTGAGGGACAAGGAAGTCTTGGCTACACCTTC.

The rearrangement links TRBV30 to TRBJ2-1; 8 bases line up with TRBD2. The V segment lost 5 bases and the J segment 9 bases; nucleotides outside the gene matches: 9. The germline V gene has CDR1 GTSNPN and CDR2 SVGIG (reference sequence). The CDR3 is 13 amino acids. The CDR3 DNA reads TGTGCCTGGGACCCATTAGCGGGAAGTGAGCAGTTCTTC. It codes for CAWDPLAGSEQFF.

The chain links TRBV28 to TRBJ2-3; a possible D gene is TRBD2 (5 bases). Germline CDR1 and CDR2: MDHEN and SYDVKM. The CDR3 is made up of 14 amino acids. V lost 6 bases and J lost 5, with 15 bases in between. The CDR3 DNA follows: TGTGCCAGCAGCCCAAGACTATCCGTAGATACGCAGTATTTT. Translated, it gives CASSPRLSVDTQYF.

This clone occurred once. The chain links TRBV5-1 to TRBJ1-6; 8 nucleotides agree with TRBD1. The CDR3 has 15 amino acids. Losses at the gene ends were 4 bases for V and 8 bases for J; bases not matched to a gene: 8. Germline CDR1 and CDR2: SGHRS and YFSETQ. CDR3 residues: CASSGGTGSDSPLHF. The CDR3, as DNA: TGCGCCAGCAGCGGGGGGACAGGTTCGGATTCACCCCTCCACTTT.

The chain uses TRBV9 and TRBJ1-1; 8 bases are a match to TRBD1. The germline gives CDR1 SGDLS, CDR2 YYNGEE. The CDR3 totals 15 residues. The junction had 7 bases not matched to a gene; V was cut back by 2 bases and J by 4 bases. CDR3: CASSVDGQGGTEAFF. The CDR3 bases are TGTGCCAGCAGCGTCGATGGACAGGGCGGCACTGAAGCTTTCTTT.

The genes are TRBV6-5 and TRBJ1-2; no firm D call. V shed 0 bases and J shed 3 bases, with 11 bases lying between them. Germline V gives CDR1 MNHEY, CDR2 SVGAGI. CDR3 size: 15 residues. DNA for the CDR3: TGTGCCAGCAGTTACTCGGGATCGGGGTACTATGGCTACACCTTC. The encoded protein is CASSYSGSGYYGYTF.

The rearrangement links TRBV4-2 to TRBJ1-3, with D maybe TRBD1 (5 bases). Trimming shortened V by 4 bases and J by 8 bases, and 24 bases separated the two germline ends. The CDR3 runs to 17 residues. The V gene's germline CDR1 is LGHNA and CDR2 YNFKEQ. CDR3 in amino acids: CASSPGEVKAYRHTIYF. CDR3 DNA: TGTGCCAGCAGCCCGGGGGAAGTTAAGGCATATAGACACACCATATATTTT.

The V gene is TRBV9, the J gene TRBJ1-1; D uncertain. V was trimmed by 6 bases and J by 4 bases, leaving 16 bases between them. The CDR3 contains 14 residues. Germline CDR1 SGDLS, CDR2 YYNGEE. The CDR3 DNA follows: TGTGCCAGCATCCCCGTGTACGGGAGCACTGAAGCTTTCTTT. This sequence encodes CASIPVYGSTEAFF. Combining the CDR3 with reference TRBV9 and TRBJ1-1 gives the whole variable domain DSGVTQTPKHLITATGQRVTLRCSPRSGDLSVYWYQQSLDQGLQFLIQYYNGEERAKGNILERFSAQQFPDLHSELNLSSLELGDSALYFCASIPVYGSTEAFFGQGTRLTVV.

This sequence joins TRBV5-1 and TRBJ1-1, with 7 positions matching TRBD1. V lost 1 base to trimming and J lost 0 bases; unmatched junction nucleotides: 6. The CDR3 extends over 16 amino acids. The germline V gene has CDR1 SGHRS and CDR2 YFSETQ. CDR3 nucleotides: TGCGCCAGCAGCTTGACGGGACAGCTGATGAACACTGAAGCTTTCTTT. Translated: CASSLTGQLMNTEAFF.